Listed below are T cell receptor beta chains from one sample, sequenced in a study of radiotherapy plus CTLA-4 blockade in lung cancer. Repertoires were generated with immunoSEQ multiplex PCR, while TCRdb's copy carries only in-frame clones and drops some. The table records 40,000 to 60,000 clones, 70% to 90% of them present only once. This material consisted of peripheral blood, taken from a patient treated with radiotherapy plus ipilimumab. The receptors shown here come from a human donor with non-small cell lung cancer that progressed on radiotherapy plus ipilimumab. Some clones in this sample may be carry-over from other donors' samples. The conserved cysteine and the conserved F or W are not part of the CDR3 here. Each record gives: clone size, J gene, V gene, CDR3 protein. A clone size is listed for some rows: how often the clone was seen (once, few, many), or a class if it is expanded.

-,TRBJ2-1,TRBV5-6,ASSLWFSGLAGEQF
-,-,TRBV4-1,ASSQGDQRGYEQY
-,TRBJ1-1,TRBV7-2,ASSFGHMGSLEAF
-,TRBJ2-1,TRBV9,ASTDRVFGNHYNEQF
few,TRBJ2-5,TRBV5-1,ASSLEDRGLETQY
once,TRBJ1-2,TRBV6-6,ASSPKTEINYGYT
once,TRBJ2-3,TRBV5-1,ASCLGGATDTQY
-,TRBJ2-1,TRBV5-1,ASSPDRAGEQF
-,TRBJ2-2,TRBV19,ASSPRSAGGPSKTGELF
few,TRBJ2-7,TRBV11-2,ASSPVTRVGSYEQY
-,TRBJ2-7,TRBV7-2,ASSPTSGRDYEQY
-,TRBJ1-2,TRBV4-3,ASSQVQGSANYGYT
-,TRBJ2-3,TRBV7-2,ASSLGSGITDTQY
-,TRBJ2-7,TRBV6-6,ASSPDSSEVGH
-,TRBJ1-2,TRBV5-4,ASSQPGQVYGYT
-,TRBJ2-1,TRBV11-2,ASSFGLAGNEQF
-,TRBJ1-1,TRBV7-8,ASSLRLNTEAF
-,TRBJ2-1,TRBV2,ASSDGGQRNEQF
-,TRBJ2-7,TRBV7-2,ASSTLAADSYEQY
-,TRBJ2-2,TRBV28,ASSLGPGQGETGELF
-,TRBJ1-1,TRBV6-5,ASSYGGSFNTEAF
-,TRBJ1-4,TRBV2,ASRYSYEKLF
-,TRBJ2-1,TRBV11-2,ASSPGQGNYEQF
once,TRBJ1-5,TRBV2,ASSGYEDQPQH
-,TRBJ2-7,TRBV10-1,ASSEFLIRGEQY
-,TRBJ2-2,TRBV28,ASSLWGTRGAGELF
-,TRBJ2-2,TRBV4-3,ASSLLLAGDGTGELF
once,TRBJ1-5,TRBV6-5,ASSYELLNQPQH
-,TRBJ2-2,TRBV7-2,ASSFRTSGSFSRAGELF
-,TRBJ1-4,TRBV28,ASLAAGINEKLF
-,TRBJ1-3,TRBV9,ASSPGGLSLRNTIY
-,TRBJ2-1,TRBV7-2,ASSPPGDEQF
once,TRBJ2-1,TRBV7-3,ASSLHGGAPNEQF
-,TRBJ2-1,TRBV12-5,ASGWVLVRGTGDEQF
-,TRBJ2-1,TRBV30,AWSVGGGRDNEQF
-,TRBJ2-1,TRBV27,ASRTIPGTGALDEQF
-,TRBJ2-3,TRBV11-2,ASSLSRWTSGGTDTQY
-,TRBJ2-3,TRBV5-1,ASSFWGRDTQY
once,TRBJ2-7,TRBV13,ASSLIGTSGTEQY
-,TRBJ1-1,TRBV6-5,ASSSWTGANTEAF
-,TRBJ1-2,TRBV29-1,SVLQGVLYGYT
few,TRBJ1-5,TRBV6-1,ASSVVLGGNQPQH
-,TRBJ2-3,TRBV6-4,ASSDLGVTDTQY
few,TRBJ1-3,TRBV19,ASNPDRGSVGTIY
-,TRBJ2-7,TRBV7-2,ASSFPIGTGSNYEQY
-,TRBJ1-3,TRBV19,ASTPSHRGNTIY
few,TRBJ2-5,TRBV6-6,ASSYGVAGRQETQY
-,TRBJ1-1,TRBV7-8,ASSLNSGVGHSAF
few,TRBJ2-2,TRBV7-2,ASSLRAGAQPGELF
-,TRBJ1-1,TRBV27,ASKTGGTEAF
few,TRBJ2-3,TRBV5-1,ASSSRPSGGAADTQY
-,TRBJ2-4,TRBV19,ASSRTGEVIQY
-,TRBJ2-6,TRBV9,ASSERGAGANVLT
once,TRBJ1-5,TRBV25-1,ASSGAGPVGDQPQH
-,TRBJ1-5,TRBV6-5,ASSSTYDSDNQPQH
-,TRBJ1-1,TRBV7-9,ASSLWAGQGITEAF
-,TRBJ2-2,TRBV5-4,ASSLGGGGTGELF
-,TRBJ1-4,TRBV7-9,ASSSDRGLNEKLF
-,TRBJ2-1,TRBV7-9,ASSLMGGREQF
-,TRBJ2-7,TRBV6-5,ASSYGANYEQY